This TCR beta chain was found in a study of T cell clones after liver transplantation. This CDR3 spans 17 amino acids. After removal of 1 base from V and 0 bases from J, the junction contained 9 bases not matched to a gene. Germline V gives CDR1 SEHNR, CDR2 FQNEAQ (reference sequence). Here immunoSEQ multiplex PCR was the method, and the copy in TCRdb shows in-frame clones only, minus some. The sample lists some 57,000 clones; roughly 71% were seen once. Sample: CD4+ T cells from blood, taken at the 22-month timepoint. The source of this sequence is a human patient who received a liver transplant. The graft donor may have contributed some T cells. The chain links TRBV7-9 to TRBJ2-7; 7 nucleotides match TRBD1. The CDR3 sequence is CASSLGHRGPSSYEQYF. The DNA for the CDR3 is TGTGCCAGCAGCTTAGGACACAGGGGTCCCAGCTCCTACGAGCAGTACTTC.